This T cell receptor beta chain derives from a study of cytomegalovirus exposure and HLA in healthy donors. Across the whole study: Of 398 genotyped donors, about 80% clustered with self-reported Caucasian donors.

Study outcomes and limitations: Researchers reported from a later analysis that most CMV-associated TCR beta chains appeared HLA-restricted. When the data were analyzed later, several of the most significant clusters appeared to be linked to common viral pathogens.

13 Jbeta primers and 60 Vbeta primers were used for the PCR. TCRdb's table, derived via immunoSEQ multiplex PCR, lists solely in-frame clones and lacks some. The top ten clones hold 2.2% of a sample with about 120,000 clones, about 60% of them seen once. The CDR3 is made up of 15 amino acids. The ends were cut back, 4 bases at V and 0 bases at J, with 9 bases in the middle. Details on this clone: Its matching antigen is unknown.

The chain couples TRBV23-1 to TRBJ1-4; D uncertain. TRBV23-1 is recorded as an ORF, its role being uncertain. This clonotype was obtained from a woman aged 25 to 39 in good health and CMV-seronegative. The specimen sequenced was PBMCs. DNA of the CDR3: TGCGCCAGCAGTCCCGGAGTTGCAACTAATGAAAAACTGTTTTTT. This codes for CASSPGVATNEKLFF.